The present T cell receptor beta chain was sequenced within a study of control samples from healthy donors and cancer patients. The CDR3 covers 14 residues. Germline V gene data show CDR1 as ENHRY and CDR2 as SYGVKD. Trimming cost V 9 bases and J 2 bases, with 11 bases left between them. Method: immunoSEQ multiplex PCR; TCRdb's copy keeps in-frame clones and lacks some. The sample yields 150,000 to 200,000 clones, around 94% seen once. The sequencing sample was made of blood. V gene TRBV10-3 combines with J gene TRBJ2-6; a weak D match, TRBD1 (5 bases). The clonotype comes from a woman between 18 and 29 years old in good health. For the CDR3, the DNA is TGTGCCATATCTGACAGCCCTGGGGCCAACGTCCTGACTTTC. Amino acids: CAISDSPGANVLTF.